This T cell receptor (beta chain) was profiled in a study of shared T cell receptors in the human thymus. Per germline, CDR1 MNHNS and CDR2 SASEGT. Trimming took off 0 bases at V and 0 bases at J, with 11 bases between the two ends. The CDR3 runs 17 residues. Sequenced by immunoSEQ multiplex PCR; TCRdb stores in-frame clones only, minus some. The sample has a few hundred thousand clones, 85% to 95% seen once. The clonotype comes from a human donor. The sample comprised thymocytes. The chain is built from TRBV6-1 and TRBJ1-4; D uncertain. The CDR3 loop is CASSEASGSATNEKLFF. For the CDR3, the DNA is TGTGCCAGCAGTGAAGCTTCGGGTAGTGCAACTAATGAAAAACTGTTTTTT.